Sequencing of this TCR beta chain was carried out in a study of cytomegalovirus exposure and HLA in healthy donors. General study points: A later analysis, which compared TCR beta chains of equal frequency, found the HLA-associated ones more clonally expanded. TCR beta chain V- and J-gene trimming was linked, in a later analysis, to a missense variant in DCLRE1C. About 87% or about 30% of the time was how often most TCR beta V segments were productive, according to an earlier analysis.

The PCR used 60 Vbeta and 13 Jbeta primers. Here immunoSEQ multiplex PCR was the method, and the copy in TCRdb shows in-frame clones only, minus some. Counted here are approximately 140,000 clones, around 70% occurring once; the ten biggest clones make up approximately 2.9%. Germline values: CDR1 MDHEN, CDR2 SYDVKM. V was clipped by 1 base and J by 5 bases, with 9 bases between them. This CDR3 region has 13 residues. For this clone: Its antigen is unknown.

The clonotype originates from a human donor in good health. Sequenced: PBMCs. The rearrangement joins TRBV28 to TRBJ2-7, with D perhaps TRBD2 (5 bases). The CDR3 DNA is TGTGCCAGCAGTTTATCGGGGTCCGACGAGCAGTACTTC. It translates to CASSLSGSDEQYF.